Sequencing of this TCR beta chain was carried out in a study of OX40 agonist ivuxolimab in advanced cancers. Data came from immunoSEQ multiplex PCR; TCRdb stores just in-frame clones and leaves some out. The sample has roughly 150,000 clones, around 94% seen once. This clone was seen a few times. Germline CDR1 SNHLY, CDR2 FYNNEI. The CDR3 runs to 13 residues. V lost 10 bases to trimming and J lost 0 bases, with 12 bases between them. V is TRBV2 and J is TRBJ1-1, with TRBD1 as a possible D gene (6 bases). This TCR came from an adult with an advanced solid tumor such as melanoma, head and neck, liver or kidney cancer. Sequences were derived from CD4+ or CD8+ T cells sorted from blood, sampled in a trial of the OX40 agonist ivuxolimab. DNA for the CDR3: TGTGCCAACAGACAGGACATGAACACTGAAGCTTTCTTT. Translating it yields CANRQDMNTEAFF.